Each of the 17 T cell receptor beta chains below was sequenced from the same sample in a study of blood T cell repertoires in COVID-19. Sequencing was performed with immunoSEQ multiplex PCR; in TCRdb, only in-frame clones are kept and a portion is missing. The sample has tens of thousands of clones, roughly 82% seen once; the top ten hold 8.2%. The sample taken for sequencing was peripheral blood. The receptors shown here come from a woman at least 80 years old with acute or convalescent COVID-19.

This clone was observed once. The chain links TRBV18 to TRBJ2-7, with TRBD1 identical over 7 bases. The germline V gene has CDR1 KGHSH and CDR2 LQKENI. This CDR3 comprises 15 residues. V shed 2 bases, J shed 7 bases, and the junction held 11 bases outside the gene matches. Here the CDR3 reads CASSPRRQGLGEQYF. The CDR3 nucleotides read TGTGCCAGCTCACCAAGGAGACAGGGCTTGGGGGAGCAGTACTTC.

The chain uses TRBV6-2 or TRBV6-3 and TRBJ2-3; 7 bases are a match to TRBD1. The germline gives CDR1 MNHEY, CDR2 SVGEGT. The J segment lost 4 bases and the V segment lost 5 bases, leaving 9 bases of the junction unmatched. CDR3 length equals 15 residues. CDR3 protein: CASSHRDRHADTQYF. In DNA form, the CDR3 reads TGTGCCAGCAGTCACCGGGACAGACACGCAGATACGCAGTATTTT.

For the CDR3, the DNA is TGTGCCACCAGTGACCCAACTAGCGGGGGAAACGAGCAGTACTTC. This gives the protein CATSDPTSGGNEQYF. The chain has TRBV24-1 and TRBJ2-7; 11 nucleotides line up with TRBD2. V shed 4 bases, J shed 5 bases, and the junction held 6 bases outside the gene matches. The CDR3 consists of 15 residues. From germline, CDR1 is KGHDR and CDR2 SFDVKD.

The chain carries TRBV14 and TRBJ2-5; the match to TRBD2 covers 8 bases. Germline CDR1 and CDR2: SGHDN and FVKESK. This CDR3 contains 14 residues. V gave up 1 base and J gave up 4 bases; unmatched junction bases: 2. CDR3 residues: CASSQVAGSETQYF. The CDR3 DNA sequence: TGTGCCAGCAGCCAAGTAGCGGGATCAGAGACCCAGTACTTC. Variable domain in full (rest from reference TRBV14 and TRBJ2-5): EAGVTQFPSHSVIEKGQTVTLRCDPISGHDNLYWYRRVMGKEIKFLLHFVKESKQDESGMPNNRFLAERTGGTYSTLKVQPAELEDSGVYFCASSQVAGSETQYFGPGTRLLVL.

This clone has a handful of counts. CDR3 sequence (DNA): TGTGCCAGCAGCCCGGGAGAAACTAGCACAGATACGCAGTATTTT. Its translation is CASSPGETSTDTQYF. The V gene is TRBV7-7, the J gene TRBJ2-3, with D maybe TRBD2 (6 bases). The V end was cut by 5 bases, the J end by 0 bases, with 12 bases between. The length of the CDR3 is 15 residues. Germline CDR1 SSHAT, CDR2 FNYEAQ (reference sequence). Looking up the rest from reference TRBV7-7 and TRBJ2-3 gives the full variable domain: GAGVSQSPRYKVTKRGQDVTLRCDPISSHATLYWYQQALGQGPEFLTYFNYEAQPDKSGLPSDRFSAERPEGSISTLTIQRTEQRDSAMYRCASSPGETSTDTQYFGPGTRLTVL.

This chain links TRBV18 with TRBJ2-5, with 12 bases matching TRBD2. With V trimmed by 1 base and J by 4 bases, 1 base remained unmatched. Germline V gene sequence: CDR1 KGHSH, CDR2 LQKENI. The CDR3 sequence is 15 residues long. CDR3 DNA: TGTGCCAGCTCACCACTGGGACTAGCGGGAGAGACCCAGTACTTC. Translation: CASSPLGLAGETQYF.

The chain carries TRBV5-4 and TRBJ1-6, with 9 bases that match TRBD1. Trimming cost V 4 bases and J 10 bases; bases outside gene matches: 9. Looked up from germline, CDR1 is SGHNT and CDR2 is YYREEE (reference sequence). The CDR3 sequence is 15 residues long. The CDR3 DNA sequence: TGTGCCAGCAGCCCCCGGACAGGGGTGAACTCACCCCTCCACTTT. It specifies CASSPRTGVNSPLHF. The whole variable domain, filled in from reference TRBV5-4 and TRBJ1-6, reads ETGVTQSPTHLIKTRGQQVTLRCSSQSGHNTVSWYQQALGQGPQFIFQYYREEENGRGNFPPRFSGLQFPNYSSELNVNALELDDSALYLCASSPRTGVNSPLHFGNGTRLTVT.

This chain's CDR3 is CASSRVQSYEQYF. CDR3 DNA: TGTGCCAGCAGCCGAGTACAGTCCTACGAGCAGTACTTC. The chain has TRBV5-6 and TRBJ2-7; D gene unclear. Germline V gene lookup returns CDR1 SGHDT and CDR2 YYEEEE. V gave up 4 bases and J gave up 1 base, with 9 bases separating them. The CDR3 has 13 residues.

This rearrangement joins TRBV9 to TRBJ2-3; 9 bases align to TRBD1. Losses at the gene ends were 4 bases for V and 0 bases for J; bases not matched to a gene: 15. The germline CDR1 and CDR2 sequences are SGDLS and YYNGEE. The CDR3 covers 19 residues. CDR3 in amino acids: CASSPGWTGEGASTDTQYF. In DNA form, the CDR3 reads TGTGCCAGCAGCCCCGGATGGACAGGGGAGGGGGCTAGCACAGATACGCAGTATTTT.

The V call is TRBV12-2, the J call TRBJ1-3; the DNA was not compared with TRBD1, the D call given in the table. TRBV12-2 is marked as a pseudogene. CDR3 length equals 10 residues. As DNA, the CDR3 is TGTGCAAGTCGAGGGGGCACCATATATTTT. It yields the protein CASRGGTIYF.

This clone was seen more than once but under ten times. The chain joins TRBV5-1 to TRBJ2-2; 13 positions match TRBD2. CDR1 is SGHRS, CDR2 YFSETQ, per germline. V lost 0 bases, J lost 4 bases, and 0 bases stayed unmatched. CDR3 length: 16 residues. The chain's CDR3 is CASSLGTSGGTGELFF. Written as DNA, the CDR3 is TGCGCCAGCAGCTTGGGGACTAGCGGGGGCACCGGGGAGCTGTTTTTT.

This rearrangement joins TRBV4-2 to TRBJ1-6; 7 bases are shared with TRBD1. CDR3 length: 19 residues. Germline lookup yields CDR1 LGHNA and CDR2 YNFKEQ. Trimming took 2 bases from V and 4 from J; bases not matched to a gene: 14. DNA of the CDR3: TGTGCCAGCAGCCAACGTGGGGACCCTGGACAGGCTTATAATTCACCCCTCCACTTT. This gives the protein CASSQRGDPGQAYNSPLHF.

This chain joins TRBV6-6 and TRBJ2-5; a weak D match, TRBD1 (6 bases). Germline CDR1 is MNHNY and CDR2 is SVGAGI (reference sequence). The CDR3 sequence is 14 residues long. Trimming took off 6 bases at V and 3 bases at J, with 14 bases between the two ends. The CDR3 protein is CASSYGQPKETQYF. CDR3 coding DNA: TGTGCCAGCAGCTACGGACAGCCGAAAGAGACCCAGTACTTC.

The chain links TRBV14 to TRBJ2-7; D unresolved. Germline CDR1 SGHDN, CDR2 FVKESK. CDR3 length: 15 residues. V gave up 3 bases and J gave up 0 bases, with 12 bases separating them. The CDR3 loop reads CASSQPGSLSYEQYF. DNA of the CDR3: TGTGCCAGCAGCCAGCCAGGCAGCCTCTCCTACGAGCAGTACTTC.

This rearrangement joins TRBV30 to TRBJ2-7, with D hard to call. With 2 bases removed from V and 3 bases from J, the gap between germline ends came to 8 bases. The CDR3 is 12 residues long. Germline CDR1 is GTSNPN and CDR2 is SVGIG (reference sequence). The CDR3: CAWSTGFYEQYF. DNA of the CDR3: TGTGCCTGGAGTACCGGGTTCTACGAGCAGTACTTC.

The chain couples TRBV29-1 to TRBJ1-5; tentatively, D is TRBD1 (5 bases). Trimming removed 4 bases from V and 6 bases from J, with 13 bases in between. Germline CDR1 is SQVTM and CDR2 is ANQGSEA. This CDR3 comprises 13 residues. CDR3 loop: CSVGGQGSQPQHF. Written as DNA, the CDR3 is TGCAGCGTTGGGGGCCAGGGTAGTCAGCCCCAGCATTTT.

In this sample, this clone turned up a few times. The chain uses TRBV7-7 and TRBJ2-3, with TRBD1 identical over 10 bases. The CDR3 length is 15 residues. V was pared by 5 bases and J by 3 bases, with 5 bases of the junction left unmatched. In germline, CDR1 is SSHAT, CDR2 FNYEAQ (reference sequence). CDR3 nucleotides: TGTGCCAGCAGCCTGACAGGGGGCTGGACAGATACGCAGTATTTT. Translation: CASSLTGGWTDTQYF.